What follows are 14 T cell receptor beta chains derived from one specimen sequenced in a study of cytomegalovirus exposure and HLA in healthy donors. Generated by immunoSEQ multiplex PCR, the TCRdb table keeps only in-frame clones and is missing some. The sample has around 200,000 clones, roughly 80% seen once; the top ten hold approximately 2.9%. Sequencing used PBMCs. These receptors all come from a woman between 18 and 29 years old in good health and CMV-seropositive.

The V call is TRBV7-8, the J call TRBJ2-7; D might be TRBD1 (5 bases). Germline V lookup: CDR1 SGHVS, CDR2 FQNEAQ. The CDR3 is made up of 14 amino acids. The V and J ends lost 2 bases and 4 bases respectively, with 12 bases between them. The CDR3 loop reads CASSLRRVVYEQYF. DNA of the CDR3: TGTGCCAGCAGCTTACGCAGGGTGGTATACGAGCAGTACTTC.

The chain uses TRBV4-2 and TRBJ1-2; TRBD1 matches 7 bases. V trimming: 3 bases; J trimming: 1 base; junction bases outside the gene matches: 2. The length of the CDR3 is 14 residues. Germline V CDR1 and CDR2: LGHNA, YNFKEQ. Here the CDR3 DNA reads TGTGCCAGCAGCCAGGACAGGCTTAACTATGGCTACACCTTC. Residues: CASSQDRLNYGYTF.

This chain joins TRBV25-1 and TRBJ1-1; TRBD1 agrees at 7 bases. V was pared by 5 bases and J by 1 base, with 7 bases of the junction left unmatched. The CDR3 contains 15 residues. The germline V gene encodes CDR1 MGHDK and CDR2 SYGVNS. This chain's CDR3 is CASSYTTGRNTEAFF. CDR3 DNA sequence: TGTGCCAGCAGTTACACGACAGGGAGGAACACTGAAGCTTTCTTT.

J is TRBJ2-3 and V is TRBV25-1; the D gene is possibly TRBD2 (6 bases). CDR3 length equals 16 residues. Germline values: CDR1 MGHDK, CDR2 SYGVNS. V gave up 1 base and J gave up 1 base, with 12 bases separating them. CDR3 protein: CASSELWGGGTDTQYF. The CDR3 DNA is TGTGCCAGCAGTGAATTATGGGGCGGGGGCACAGATACGCAGTATTTT.

The rearrangement uses TRBV9 and TRBJ2-3; TRBD2 aligns across 13 bases. This CDR3 spans 15 amino acids. The germline CDR1 and CDR2 sequences are SGDLS and YYNGEE. V was clipped by 0 bases and J by 5 bases; unmatched bases: 0. CDR3 sequence: CASSVGLAGGDTQYF. The DNA of the CDR3 is TGTGCCAGCAGCGTAGGACTAGCGGGGGGAGATACGCAGTATTTT.

This clone was seen a few times. V usage is TRBV28 and J usage is TRBJ2-5, with D tentatively TRBD1 (6 bases). This CDR3 is built from 13 residues. Trimming left V 6 bases short and J 13 bases short, with 21 bases between. Germline V CDR1 and CDR2: MDHEN, SYDVKM. In DNA form, the CDR3 reads TGTGCCAGCAGGCCGTGGGGGCGACCGGGGCTGTACTTC. Translating gives CASRPWGRPGLYF.

In this sample, this clone turned up once. V usage is TRBV9 and J usage is TRBJ1-1; perhaps TRBD1 as D (6 bases). Germline-derived CDR1 and CDR2 are SGDLS and YYNGEE. The CDR3 contains 13 residues. V was trimmed by 4 bases and J by 1 base, leaving 8 bases between them. The CDR3 sequence: CASSLDRNTEAFF. The CDR3, as DNA: TGTGCCAGCAGCCTGGACAGGAACACTGAAGCTTTCTTT. Full variable domain (remainder filled in from reference TRBV9 and TRBJ1-1): DSGVTQTPKHLITATGQRVTLRCSPRSGDLSVYWYQQSLDQGLQFLIQYYNGEERAKGNILERFSAQQFPDLHSELNLSSLELGDSALYFCASSLDRNTEAFFGQGTRLTVV.

This sequence joins TRBV6-5 and TRBJ1-5; tentatively, D is TRBD1 (5 bases). Trimming stripped 6 bases from V and 4 bases from J, with 16 bases between. CDR1 and CDR2 from the germline V gene are MNHEY and SVGAGI. This CDR3 spans 15 amino acids. The CDR3 region is CASRAAGYRNQPQHF. CDR3 bases: TGTGCCAGCAGGGCTGCAGGGTATCGGAATCAGCCCCAGCATTTT.

The chain has TRBV4-2 and TRBJ2-1; TRBD2 aligns across 8 bases. With V trimmed by 0 bases and J by 0 bases, 10 bases remained unmatched. The CDR3 is 19 residues long. Looked up from germline, CDR1 is LGHNA and CDR2 is YNFKEQ. Here the CDR3 DNA reads TGTGCCAGCAGCCAAGATTTTCCGCGGGGGGCCTTCTCCTACAATGAGCAGTTCTTC. This encodes CASSQDFPRGAFSYNEQFF.

This chain connects TRBV19 to TRBJ1-2, with TRBD1 matching 9 bases. V shed 2 bases and J 8 bases; nucleotides not matched to a gene: 15. This CDR3 is built from 17 residues. The germline V gene has CDR1 LNHDA and CDR2 SQIVND (reference sequence). CDR3 DNA: TGTGCCAGTAGTATACTAGTAACCGGGACAGGGATGGTGGGCTACACCTTC. It yields the protein CASSILVTGTGMVGYTF. The full variable domain, in which reference TRBV19 and TRBJ1-2 provide the parts outside the CDR3, is DGGITQSPKYLFRKEGQNVTLSCEQNLNHDAMYWYRQDPGQGLRLIYYSQIVNDFQKGDIAEGYSVSREKKESFPLTVTSAQKNPTAFYLCASSILVTGTGMVGYTFGSGTRLTVV.

The chain has TRBV5-1 and TRBJ2-2; 7 positions match TRBD2. The CDR3 runs 13 residues. V lost 8 bases, J lost 4 bases, and 5 bases stayed unmatched. Germline V gene sequence: CDR1 SGHRS, CDR2 YFSETQ. The CDR3 DNA reads TGCGCCAGTGGACTAGGGTCCACCGGGGAGCTGTTTTTT. This codes for CASGLGSTGELFF.

The gene calls are TRBV7-8 and TRBJ1-2; 9 nucleotides line up with TRBD1. Germline CDR1 and CDR2: SGHVS and FQNEAQ. This CDR3 is 14 amino acids long. Unmatched junction bases numbered 3, after V lost 1 base and J lost 6 bases. CDR3 sequence (DNA): TGTGCCAGCAGCTTAGTGGGGACAGGGAATGGCTACACCTTC. Translating it yields CASSLVGTGNGYTF.

The rearrangement uses TRBV12-5 and TRBJ2-5; 9 nucleotides align to TRBD2. After removal of 7 bases from V and 5 bases from J, the junction contained 11 bases not matched to a gene. Germline V gene lookup returns CDR1 LGHNT and CDR2 FRNRAP. This CDR3 is built from 15 residues. CDR3 nucleotides: TGTGCTAGTGCCCCTAGTCTTACTAGCGGGGAGACCCAGTACTTC. It is translated as CASAPSLTSGETQYF.

The chain couples TRBV27 to TRBJ2-7, with TRBD1 as a possible D gene (6 bases). V shed 4 bases and J shed 2 bases, with 12 bases lying between them. The germline V gene has CDR1 MNHEY and CDR2 SMNVEV (reference sequence). This CDR3 spans 14 amino acids. This chain's CDR3 is CASSSWDKAYEQYF. Written as DNA, the CDR3 is TGTGCCAGCAGTTCATGGGACAAGGCCTACGAGCAGTACTTC.